The 13 T cell receptor beta chains presented below share a single source sample, sequenced in a study of blood T cell repertoires in COVID-19. Only in-frame clones appear in the TCRdb table, and some are missing; sequencing was by immunoSEQ multiplex PCR. Of a few hundred thousand clones listed, about 86% are singletons. The sequenced sample consisted of peripheral blood. The origin of the receptors is a woman in her fifties or sixties with COVID-19, enrolled during active disease.

This chain uses TRBV7-3 with TRBJ2-3; TRBD1 matches 7 bases. The J segment lost 3 bases and the V segment lost 1 base, leaving 4 bases of the junction unmatched. Germline CDR1 is SGHTA and CDR2 is FQGTGA. The CDR3 length is 15 residues. The CDR3 region has the DNA TGTGCCAGCAGCTTAAGAGGGGGCCCTACAGATACGCAGTATTTT. This sequence encodes CASSLRGGPTDTQYF.

This sequence joins TRBV15 and TRBJ2-1; 8 positions agree with TRBD2. J was trimmed by 3 bases and V by 0 bases; bases with no gene match: 4. Germline V lookup: CDR1 LNHNV, CDR2 YYDKDF (reference sequence). CDR3 length: 16 residues. This chain's CDR3 is CATSRDRAGGYNEQFF. CDR3 in DNA: TGTGCCACCAGCAGAGATCGGGCGGGGGGCTACAATGAGCAGTTCTTC.

The V and J genes are TRBV2 and TRBJ2-1; D is possibly TRBD2 (7 bases). V was pared by 4 bases and J by 3 bases, with 16 bases between. Germline CDR1 reads SNHLY; CDR2 reads FYNNEI. The CDR3 sequence is 16 residues long. The CDR3 DNA reads as TGTGCCAGCAGTGGATTGGGAGGGGGGAACTACAATGAGCAGTTCTTC. It codes for CASSGLGGGNYNEQFF.

This chain uses TRBV9 with TRBJ1-2; perhaps TRBD1 as D (6 bases). Between the trimmed V and J ends, which lost 4 bases and 6 bases, there was a span of 19 bases. CDR3 length: 15 residues. CDR1 and CDR2 from the germline V gene are SGDLS and YYNGEE. CDR3: CASSSTGGQTDGYTF. The CDR3 DNA is TGTGCCAGCAGCTCAACAGGCGGACAGACCGATGGCTACACCTTC.

The rearrangement uses TRBV7-6 and TRBJ2-1, with a weak D call TRBD2 (7 bases). Germline V CDR1 and CDR2: SGHVS, FNYEAQ. There are 15 residues in the CDR3. V dropped 5 bases and J dropped 8 bases, with 19 bases sitting between them. The CDR3 DNA reads as TGTGCCAGCAGCCCTAGAGGAGGGGGGGCCGATGAGCAGTTCTTC. Translation: CASSPRGGGADEQFF. Filled out from reference TRBV7-6 and TRBJ2-1, the complete variable domain reads GAGVSQSPRYKVTKRGQDVALRCDPISGHVSLYWYRQALGQGPEFLTYFNYEAQQDKSGLPNDRFSAERPEGSISTLTIQRTEQRDSAMYRCASSPRGGGADEQFFGPGTRLTVL.

The J gene is TRBJ2-3, the V gene TRBV25-1; 7 bases line up with TRBD2. Losses at the gene ends were 3 bases for V and 6 bases for J; bases not matched to a gene: 9. This CDR3 comprises 15 residues. The V gene's germline CDR1 is MGHDK and CDR2 SYGVNS. CDR3 amino acids: CASSDPSGGADTQYF. CDR3 DNA: TGTGCCAGCAGTGACCCGTCGGGGGGTGCGGATACGCAGTATTTT. The full variable domain, with the rest looked up from reference TRBV25-1 and TRBJ2-3, is EADIYQTPRYLVIGTGKKITLECSQTMGHDKMYWYQQDPGMELHLIHYSYGVNSTEKGDLSSESTVSRIRTEHFPLTLESARPSHTSQYLCASSDPSGGADTQYFGPGTRLTVL.

The chain recombines TRBV3-1 (or the pseudogene TRBV3-2) with TRBJ1-5; TRBD1 aligns across 8 bases. Germline trimming cut 1 base from V and 7 bases from J; bases unmatched to any gene: 6. The CDR3 runs to 15 residues. From germline, CDR1 is LGHDT and CDR2 YNNKEL (reference sequence). The chain's CDR3 is CASSQGTGKDQPQHF. CDR3 DNA sequence: TGTGCCAGCAGCCAAGGGACAGGGAAAGACCAGCCCCAGCATTTT.

V is TRBV30 and J is TRBJ2-5; D is uncertain. V was shortened by 2 bases and J by 0 bases, with 4 bases between the two germline ends. The CDR3 runs to 12 residues. Germline-derived CDR1 and CDR2 are GTSNPN and SVGIG (reference sequence). The CDR3 reads CAWSPYQETQYF. DNA for the CDR3: TGTGCCTGGAGTCCGTACCAAGAGACCCAGTACTTC.

The chain links TRBV12-3 or TRBV12-4 to TRBJ2-2, with D possibly matching TRBD2 (5 bases). The CDR3 covers 12 residues. V was shortened by 7 bases and J by 6 bases, with 9 bases between the two germline ends. The CDR3 loop reads CASMGSPGELFF. Here the CDR3 DNA reads TGTGCCAGCATGGGGAGCCCCGGGGAGCTGTTTTTT.

The rearrangement links TRBV18 to TRBJ1-1; D perhaps matches TRBD1 (5 bases). The CDR3 extends over 13 amino acids. Between the trimmed V and J ends, which lost 4 bases and 2 bases, there was a span of 8 bases. CDR1 is KGHSH and CDR2 is LQKENI in the germline V gene. CDR3 residues: CASSLQANTEAFF. CDR3 in DNA: TGTGCCAGCTCACTACAGGCAAACACTGAAGCTTTCTTT.

This clone was picked up one time. The chain employs TRBV30 and TRBJ2-6; 11 bases match TRBD1. The CDR3 totals 15 residues. V shed 7 bases, J shed 4 bases, and the junction held 6 bases outside the gene matches. Germline CDR1 and CDR2: GTSNPN and SVGIG (reference sequence). The CDR3 here is CALDRGHAGANVLTF. DNA for the CDR3: TGTGCCTTGGACAGGGGGCATGCAGGGGCCAACGTCCTGACTTTC.

The chain links TRBV7-3 to TRBJ2-5, with 11 positions matching TRBD2. The CDR3 has 17 residues. Germline trimming cut 3 bases from V and 4 bases from J; bases unmatched to any gene: 10. Germline-derived CDR1 and CDR2 are SGHTA and FQGTGA. The DNA of the CDR3 is TGTGCCAGCAGCTTGGGAAGTAGCGGGGGGGCCCGAGAGACCCAGTACTTC. It is translated as CASSLGSSGGARETQYF.

The chain employs TRBV9 and TRBJ2-7; D may be TRBD2 (6 bases). The CDR3 runs 14 residues. V lost 0 bases to trimming and J lost 0 bases, with 7 bases between them. Germline lookup yields CDR1 SGDLS and CDR2 YYNGEE. DNA for the CDR3: TGTGCCAGCAGCGTAGCTAGCGACTCCTACGAGCAGTACTTC. Amino acid sequence: CASSVASDSYEQYF.